These 7 T cell receptor beta chains originate from one sample sequenced in a study of Graves' ophthalmopathy and Graves' hyperthyroidism (dated by TCRdb to between 2017 and 2018). TCRdb lists the instrument as Illumina HiSeq 2000. TCR beta CDR3 regions were amplified from RNA transcripts for repertoire sequencing. A first-round RT-PCR used HTBI primers with the Qiagen OneStep RT-PCR kit, followed by a second-round multiplex PCR, size selection and purification. TCRdb ran its own pipeline on the public reads, namely fastp trimming at Q25 and MiXCR clone calling, and kept in-frame beta chains. Each CDR3 protein gets just one entry, which takes the most common genes and DNA from the rows behind it. This sample lists over 450,000 distinct CDR3 sequences; about an eighth were detected once. 8% to 10% of the sample is held by the ten biggest clonotypes. The sample consisted of blood. The receptors were gathered from a woman in her 30s with Graves' ophthalmopathy. Donor details come from another sample of the same person, matched by shared clones.

This clonotype was recorded at least ten times. The V and J genes are TRBV7-2 and TRBJ2-7; 7 nucleotides match TRBD1. This CDR3 has 15 amino acids. V lost 4 bases and J lost 0; bases outside the gene matches: 6. The germline gives CDR1 SGHTA, CDR2 FQGNSA. In DNA form, the CDR3 reads TGTGCCAGCAGCTCCCCCCGGGACAGCTCCTACGAGCAGTACTTC. This encodes CASSSPRDSSYEQYF.

This clonotype was detected many times. The chain has TRBV29-1 and TRBJ1-2, with D maybe TRBD1 (5 bases). This CDR3 region has 13 residues. Between the trimmed V and J ends, which lost 7 bases and 4 bases, there was a span of 16 bases. In germline, CDR1 is SQVTM, CDR2 ANQGSEA. Written as DNA, the CDR3 is TGCAGCGGGTCAGGGTTGGATAGCTATGGCTACACCTTC. Translation gives CSGSGLDSYGYTF.

This clonotype was seen ten or more times. The rearrangement links TRBV28 to TRBJ1-5, with 8 bases fitting TRBD1. Trimming took 3 bases from V and 5 from J; bases not matched to a gene: 3. Per the germline V gene, CDR1 is MDHEN and CDR2 is SYDVKM. This CDR3 spans 14 amino acids. CDR3 loop: CASSFGTGHQPQHF. The DNA for the CDR3 is TGTGCCAGCAGTTTCGGGACAGGTCATCAGCCCCAGCATTTT.

This clonotype has more than one count but fewer than ten. The rearrangement joins TRBV20-1 to TRBJ2-5, with 11 bases aligning to TRBD2. V lost 4 bases, J lost 4 bases, and 17 bases stayed unmatched. In germline, CDR1 is DFQATT, CDR2 SNEGSKA (reference sequence). CDR3 size: 18 residues. CDR3 sequence reads: CSATLGLAAGEEVETQYF. CDR3 coding DNA: TGCAGTGCTACCCTGGGACTAGCGGCCGGAGAGGAAGTAGAGACCCAGTACTTC.

At least ten counts were recorded for this clonotype. The chain combines TRBV20-1 with TRBJ1-3; D not resolved. The germline CDR1 and CDR2 sequences are DFQATT and SNEGSKA (reference sequence). The CDR3 length is 13 residues. The V end was cut by 6 bases, the J end by 4 bases, with 13 bases between. The DNA for the CDR3 is TGCAGTGCAAATAAGGAGATCGGAAACACCATATATTTT. It yields the protein CSANKEIGNTIYF.

This clonotype was seen a handful of times. At one of its ends the junction is not consistent with the germline gene, which may arise from a read error. The rearrangement links TRBV5-1 to TRBJ1-6; D is possibly TRBD1 (5 bases). Germline V gene lookup returns CDR1 SGHRS and CDR2 YFSETQ. This CDR3 contains 14 residues. In DNA, the CDR3 is TGCGCCAGCAGCCCGGGACGGAATAATTCACCCCGCCACTTT. Protein: CASSPGRNNSPRHF.

As regards this clonotype: Lacking the conserved final phenylalanine or tryptophan, this CDR3 likely reflects a read error. This chain links TRBV25-1 with TRBJ2-7, with D tentatively TRBD1 (6 bases). CDR1 and CDR2 (germline): MGHDK, SYGVNS. The length of the CDR3 is 15 residues. Trimming took off 2 bases at V and 1 base at J, with 12 bases between the two ends. CDR3 DNA: TGTGCCAGCAGTGAAAGGAAAACAGGGTCCTACGAGCAGTACTAC. As protein: CASSERKTGSYEQYY.